This TCR beta chain was captured in a study of OX40 agonist ivuxolimab in advanced cancers. A note on the overall study: Ivuxolimab was an agonistic, fully human IgG2 monoclonal antibody directed against OX40 (CD134), a costimulatory receptor. Patients were allowed to have had prior anti-PD-1, anti-PD-L1 or anti-CTLA-4 therapy, and approximately 40% of the dose-escalation patients had been treated with checkpoint inhibitors. In the dose-escalation cohort, 70% to 90% of patients were male, and the mean age was approximately 60 years with a range of roughly 20 to 85. Peripheral TCRbeta sequencing aimed to test whether ivuxolimab altered TCR sequence diversity and caused clonal T-cell expansion. The paper reports the monotherapy dose-escalation portion (N of about 47 patients) of the phase I ivuxolimab trial. Intravenous ivuxolimab was administered to patients every 2 weeks at six dose levels: 0.01, 0.1, 0.3, 1.5, 3 and 10 mg/kg. Partial responses occurred in three dose-escalation patients, of whom one had hepatocellular carcinoma and two had cutaneous melanoma. Of the roughly 51 patients in dose escalation, 19 had hepatocellular carcinoma, about 15 had melanoma, 9 had renal cell carcinoma and 9 had head and neck cancer.

As to this clone: Its specific antigen is unknown. Within one base of it there is no much larger clone, and no base qualities were kept.

For sequencing of the TCRbeta CDR3 region, genomic DNA was extracted from the sorted cells. The immunoSEQ Assay was used to sequence the TCRbeta CDR3 regions. The immuneACCESS repertoire file appears here via TCRdb, limited to in-frame rearrangements. These files lack a portion of the clones; in checked studies, under half of the deficit traces to unresolved V genes, and the cause of the others is not known. The sample yields approximately 61,000 clones; about 89% were counted once. Jointly, the top ten make up over 15% of the sample. Ends trimmed: V by 5 bases, J by 7 bases; bases unmatched to a gene: 9. The CDR3 has 15 amino acids, counting the end cysteine and phenylalanine. The DNA shown is the 45-base CDR3, in frame from base 1. The germline V gene gives CDR1 as KGHSH and CDR2 as LQKENI. Study-wide conclusions, independent of this receptor: The antigen specificity of the peripheral T cells that underwent clonal expansion was not determined. After ivuxolimab, CD8+ T cells had more expanded clones than CD4+ T cells on average. In the 0.1-3.0 mg/kg groups, partial responders were among the patients with the lowest normalized peripheral clonal expansion, particularly in CD8+ T cells. Low levels of normalized T-cell clonal expansion were also shown by some nonresponding patients. At doses of 0.1 to 3.0 mg/kg, clonal expansion of both CD4+ and CD8+ blood T cells was observed from baseline to week 6.

Patients with a history of autoimmune disease or receiving systemic immunosuppression were excluded from the trial. In every dose cohort, peripheral blood was drawn for TCR sequencing at baseline, cycle 4 day 1, and cycle 7 day 1. The samples were drawn from a first-in-human, open-label, multicenter phase I dose-escalation trial of ivuxolimab. Adults with locally advanced or metastatic melanoma, renal cell carcinoma, hepatocellular carcinoma or head and neck squamous cell carcinoma were enrolled in the trial. Before TCR sequencing, CD4+ and CD8+ T cells were separately sorted from peripheral blood.

The sample consisted of CD4+ or CD8+ T cells sorted from blood, taken in a trial of the OX40 agonist ivuxolimab. The rearranged chain carries TRBV18 and TRBJ2-2, with 8 central nucleotides matching TRBD1. This receptor was identified in an adult with an advanced solid tumor such as melanoma, head and neck, liver or kidney cancer. The CDR3 has the sequence CASSEPGQAVGELFF. At the DNA level, the sequence is TGTGCCAGCTCAGAACCGGGACAGGCAGTCGGGGAGCTGTTTTTT.